This T cell receptor beta chain is drawn from a study of blood T cell repertoires in COVID-19. Seattle enrolled patients during active infection and tracked them longitudinally. Germline assignment: CDR1 SGHAT and CDR2 FQNNGV. The CDR3 is 15 residues long. Trimming took 5 bases from V and 5 from J; bases not matched to a gene: 9. Clones were sequenced by immunoSEQ multiplex PCR, and TCRdb holds only the in-frame ones, with some missing. Altogether 150,000 to 200,000 clones are present, approximately 93% being singletons, with the ten largest covering under 2%. The receptor was derived from a woman aged 60 to 75 with COVID-19, enrolled during active disease. This chain joins TRBV11-2 and TRBJ1-5; 7 positions match TRBD1. The sequencing input was peripheral blood. CDR3 in DNA: TGTGCCAGCAGCCCAGGGGGGAACCTCCATCAGCCCCAGCATTTT. Encoded protein: CASSPGGNLHQPQHF.